This T cell receptor beta chain comes out of a study of cytomegalovirus exposure and HLA in healthy donors. Study information: A prior analysis found 90 million to 120 million unique TCR beta sequences from approximately 200 million T cells.

The CDR3 covers 16 residues. In germline, CDR1 is SGHNT, CDR2 YYREEE (reference sequence). V lost 0 bases to trimming and J lost 4 bases; unmatched junction nucleotides: 6. Study-level results: On later analysis, the bulk of CMV-associated TCR beta chains appeared to be HLA-restricted. It has been reported that TCR beta sequences accurately predicted the HLA-A and HLA-B alleles of most subjects. Roughly even sequencing depth across donors was the assumption behind the presence/absence analyses.

The PCR made use of 60 Vbeta and 13 Jbeta primers. TCRdb keeps only in-frame clones here, not all; method: immunoSEQ multiplex PCR. The sample shows 90,000 to 150,000 clones, just over 15% of them seen only once. Points on this clone: Antigen unknown.

The origin of this receptor is a woman aged 18 to 35 in good health and CMV-seronegative. This sequence joins TRBV5-4 and TRBJ1-3; TRBD1 agrees at 8 bases. Sample: PBMCs. In DNA, the CDR3 is TGTGCCAGCAGCTTGGGGGGACAGGCGATGGGAAACACCATATATTTT. Translated, it gives CASSLGGQAMGNTIYF.